This section outlines one T cell receptor (beta chain) sequence together with its context. The data were obtained in a study of blood T cell repertoires in COVID-19. Study background: COVID-19 samples collected from the United States, Italy and Spain covered acute and convalescent phases.

This CDR3 contains 14 residues. In germline, CDR1 is SQVTM, CDR2 ANQGSEA. J lost 3 bases, V lost 6 bases, and 5 bases had no gene match. Here immunoSEQ multiplex PCR was the method, and the copy in TCRdb shows in-frame clones only, minus some. The sample has 250,000 to 300,000 clones; around 87% are singletons. The chain links TRBV29-1 to TRBJ1-5, with TRBD1 matching over 10 bases. The source of this sequence is a middle-aged woman who had recovered from COVID-19. What was sequenced was peripheral blood. CDR3 coding DNA: TGCAGCGTAGCCGGGACAGGGGTCAATCAGCCCCAGCATTTT. Its translation: CSVAGTGVNQPQHF.